Listed below are T cell receptor beta chains from one sample, sequenced in a study of regulatory T cells in long-lasting Graves disease. TCRdb ran MiXCR on the multiplex PCR reads and lists one entry per CDR3 protein. The sample has approximately 400,000 distinct CDR3 sequences; approximately 16% are singletons. This sample was shared with a second study, whose subject was T cells in Graves' hyperthyroidism and ophthalmopathy.

The sample was peripheral blood mononuclear cells (PBMCs), taken at new diagnosis, from a patient treated with antithyroid drugs. The receptors shown here come from a woman between 40 and 55 years old with Graves disease. Each CDR3 is given without its conserved first and last residue. Fields, in order: J gene, V gene, CDR3 protein.

TRBJ2-5 | TRBV12-3/TRBV12-4 | ASSPGQSVQETQY
TRBJ1-4 | TRBV28 | ASTSWGVGEKLF
TRBJ2-1 | TRBV10-3 | AISEVGNEQF
TRBJ2-3 | TRBV19 | ASSKSQGTQY
TRBJ2-7 | TRBV12-3/TRBV12-4 | ASNRGSYEQY
TRBJ1-4 | TRBV28 | ASILQTGVDGTNEKLF
TRBJ2-7 | TRBV6-1 | ASKSGTGGYEQY
TRBJ2-1 | TRBV5-1 | ASSPGTGMYNEQF
TRBJ2-7 | TRBV18 | ASSPVRRELLYEQY
TRBJ1-6 | TRBV6-1 | ASSRFGQEGGSPLH
TRBJ2-7 | TRBV5-6 | ASRPLRGPYEQY
TRBJ1-1 | TRBV7-2 | ATKRAVNTEAF
TRBJ2-3 | TRBV28 | ASSGPRWDTQY
TRBJ2-5 | TRBV12-3/TRBV12-4 | ASSSDNQETQY
TRBJ2-2 | TRBV7-8 | ASSLAASGSWGDTGELF
TRBJ2-3 | TRBV19 | ASSIGPSGTTDTQY
TRBJ2-3 | TRBV6-5 | ASSYRFRDTQY
TRBJ2-1 | TRBV6-2/TRBV6-3 | ASSYGGMGYNEQF
TRBJ2-3 | TRBV11-2 | ASSSAGSRDTQY
TRBJ1-1 | TRBV12-3/TRBV12-4 | ASSAGVGGGRGTEAF
TRBJ2-5 | TRBV20-1 | SARALAGGGSETQY
TRBJ2-7 | TRBV4-2 | ASSQDPSGRSYEQY
TRBJ1-1 | TRBV15 | ATLGRGNTEAF
TRBJ2-1 | TRBV7-9 | ASSHPTSPANEQF
TRBJ1-6 | TRBV28 | ASSFDRGQAPLH
TRBJ2-7 | TRBV29-1 | SVVRPGNYEQY
TRBJ2-1 | TRBV4-2 | ASSQDRSSGSLGYNEQF
TRBJ2-5 | TRBV11-2 | ASSLGQGVEETQY
TRBJ1-5 | TRBV28 | ASTLGQAVGQPQH
TRBJ2-1 | TRBV15 | ATSRVTGGGDEQF
TRBJ2-5 | TRBV13 | ASSDGLAGETQY
TRBJ1-2 | TRBV30 | ALAGVDYGYT
TRBJ2-1 | TRBV15 | ATRDEGSGQF
TRBJ2-3 | TRBV14 | ASSPTLSGPQSQY
TRBJ2-3 | TRBV28 | ASSLQTADTQY
TRBJ1-2 | TRBV15 | ATSRDLGTANYGYT
TRBJ2-1 | TRBV20-1 | SARDPTGTSGSSYNEQF
TRBJ2-1 | TRBV11-3 | ASSLALRDGEQF
TRBJ2-5 | TRBV30 | AWSGWDRDGETQY
TRBJ2-3 | TRBV29-1 | SGSQASGSSDTQY
TRBJ2-5 | TRBV9 | ASSEGGGIETQY
TRBJ2-7 | TRBV9 | ASSVGGSGSYEQY
TRBJ2-7 | TRBV19 | ASSSAGGSYEQY
TRBJ2-5 | TRBV20-1 | SARDLTSSQETQY
TRBJ2-3 | TRBV6-2/TRBV6-3 | ASSSLSGGNTDTQY
TRBJ1-1 | TRBV30 | AWSPGGTGSTEAF
TRBJ2-3 | TRBV13 | ASSARDITDTQY
TRBJ2-3 | TRBV18 | ASSPGLAGVGNTDTQY
TRBJ1-6 | TRBV15 | AVGEPNSPLH
TRBJ1-1 | TRBV20-1 | SATPGTEAF
TRBJ2-1 | TRBV28 | ASSPMGTTGWNEQF
TRBJ1-4 | TRBV6-9 | ASSYSGTGDEKLF
TRBJ2-7 | TRBV12-3/TRBV12-4 | ASSTSFSGNVYEQY
TRBJ2-7 | TRBV3-1 | ASSPVYATKYEQY
TRBJ1-5 | TRBV12-3/TRBV12-4 | ASSFGQFNQPQH
TRBJ2-1 | TRBV3-1 | ASSPRWTSANEQF
TRBJ1-1 | TRBV2 | ASRETASRAEAF
TRBJ2-5 | TRBV28 | ASSLQNVWLGRQTQY
TRBJ2-3 | TRBV5-6 | ASSRRAGGFPTDTQY
TRBJ1-1 | TRBV5-4 | ASSTGTGWTEAF